This entry lists 10 T cell receptor beta chains sequenced from one sample in a study of shared clonotypes between healthy human individuals. The protocol was immunoSEQ multiplex PCR, while the TCRdb copy is restricted to in-frame clones and leaves out a portion. The sample consists of 75,000 to 100,000 clones, more than 45% of them appearing once. Input material: PBMCs. The receptors shown here come from a middle-aged woman in good health. Some clones in this sample may be carry-over from other donors' samples.

This clone appeared a single time. The J gene is TRBJ2-7, the V gene TRBV5-1; perhaps D is TRBD1 or TRBD2 (5 bases each). Deletions cut 4 bases from V and 7 bases from J, with 18 bases between. The CDR3 covers 14 residues. CDR1 and CDR2 (germline): SGHRS, YFSETQ. The CDR3 nucleotides read TGCGCCAGCAGCGGCGCGACCGGGGCGAGGGAGCAGTACTTC. Translation gives CASSGATGAREQYF.

This clone was seen a handful of times. The V call is TRBV19, the J call TRBJ2-5, with 8 positions matching TRBD2. The CDR3 totals 15 residues. V lost 3 bases and J lost 3; bases outside the gene matches: 6. Germline lookup yields CDR1 LNHDA and CDR2 SQIVND (reference sequence). The chain's CDR3 is CASSMPAGAKETQYF. In nucleotides, the CDR3 is TGTGCCAGTAGTATGCCAGCGGGGGCGAAAGAGACCCAGTACTTC.

This rearrangement joins TRBV4-1 to TRBJ2-1; no firm D call. The germline gives CDR1 MGHRA, CDR2 YSYEKL. The CDR3 covers 15 residues. V was cut by 0 bases and J by 4 bases, with 10 bases left in between. The CDR3 spells CASSQDGYRYNEQFF. The DNA of the CDR3 is TGCGCCAGCAGCCAAGATGGTTACAGATACAATGAGCAGTTCTTC.

The gene calls are TRBV7-3 and TRBJ2-1, with 10 nucleotides matching TRBD1. CDR3 length: 15 amino acids. The germline V gene has CDR1 SGHTA and CDR2 FQGTGA. Losses at the gene ends were 1 base for V and 9 bases for J; bases not matched to a gene: 6. The CDR3 protein is CASSLRDRGMSEQFF. CDR3 nucleotide sequence: TGTGCCAGCAGCTTAAGGGACAGGGGAATGAGTGAGCAGTTCTTC.

The rearrangement uses TRBV28 and TRBJ1-5, with D hard to call. V lost 3 bases and J lost 0, with 3 bases in between. The CDR3 loop spans 13 amino acids. Germline values: CDR1 MDHEN, CDR2 SYDVKM. The CDR3 bases are TGTGCCAGCAGTTTTAATAGCAATCAGCCCCAGCATTTT. It translates to CASSFNSNQPQHF.

J is TRBJ1-4 and V is TRBV19, with no clear D. The CDR3 has 15 residues. Germline V gene lookup returns CDR1 LNHDA and CDR2 SQIVND (reference sequence). Trimming stripped 5 bases from V and 3 bases from J, with 13 bases between. CDR3: CASSLGRSSNEKLFF. In DNA, the CDR3 is TGTGCCAGTAGTCTCGGCCGTTCCTCTAATGAAAAACTGTTTTTT.

This chain connects TRBV25-1 to TRBJ1-1, with TRBD1 as a possible D gene (6 bases). Looked up from germline, CDR1 is MGHDK and CDR2 is SYGVNS. CDR3 length equals 12 residues. Trimming pared 1 base from V and 12 bases from J, leaving 12 bases between. CDR3 region: CASSESQGRTFF. In DNA, the CDR3 is TGTGCCAGCAGTGAATCCCAGGGGAGAACTTTCTTT. Full variable domain (remainder filled in from reference TRBV25-1 and TRBJ1-1): EADIYQTPRYLVIGTGKKITLECSQTMGHDKMYWYQQDPGMELHLIHYSYGVNSTEKGDLSSESTVSRIRTEHFPLTLESARPSHTSQYLCASSESQGRTFFGQGTRLTVV.

The rearrangement links TRBV9 to TRBJ1-1, with D unclear. Between the trimmed V and J ends, which lost 3 bases and 3 bases, there was a span of 12 bases. Germline loops: CDR1 SGDLS, CDR2 YYNGEE. This CDR3 spans 14 amino acids. The CDR3 nucleotides read TGTGCCAGCAGCGCCCGAAGAAGGGACACTGAAGCTTTCTTT. Amino acids: CASSARRRDTEAFF.

Comments on this clone: It differs at one base from a far larger clone, so likely a read error. Other DNA sequences from this sample encode an identical CDR3 as well. The chain carries TRBV30 and TRBJ1-5; D not certain. Germline V gene data show CDR1 as GTSNPN and CDR2 as SVGIG (reference sequence). The CDR3 loop spans 13 amino acids. V lost 4 bases, J lost 7 bases, and 14 bases lay in between. The CDR3 loop reads CAWNIGLNQPQHF. CDR3 sequence (DNA): TGTGCCTGGAACATAGGGTTGAACCAGCCCCAGCATTTT.

V and J are TRBV28 and TRBJ1-5; D gene unclear. This CDR3 region has 13 residues. In germline, CDR1 is MDHEN, CDR2 SYDVKM. Trimming took 3 bases from V and 2 from J, leaving 5 bases between them. The CDR3 region is CASSFIGNQPQHF. CDR3 DNA: TGTGCCAGCAGTTTTATAGGCAATCAGCCCCAGCATTTT.